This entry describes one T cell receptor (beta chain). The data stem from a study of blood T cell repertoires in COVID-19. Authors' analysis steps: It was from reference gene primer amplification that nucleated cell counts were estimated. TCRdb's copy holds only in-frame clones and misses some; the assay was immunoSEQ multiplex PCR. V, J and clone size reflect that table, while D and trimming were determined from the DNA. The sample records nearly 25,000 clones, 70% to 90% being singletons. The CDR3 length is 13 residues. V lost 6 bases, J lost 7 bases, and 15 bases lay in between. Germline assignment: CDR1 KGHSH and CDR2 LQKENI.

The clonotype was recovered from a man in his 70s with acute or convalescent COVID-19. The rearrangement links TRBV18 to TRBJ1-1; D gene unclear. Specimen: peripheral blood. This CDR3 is CASSPDRTVEAFF. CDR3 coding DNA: TGTGCCAGCTCGCCCGACCGAACAGTTGAAGCTTTCTTT. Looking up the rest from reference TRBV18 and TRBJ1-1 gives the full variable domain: NAGVMQNPRHLVRRRGQEARLRCSPMKGHSHVYWYRQLPEEGLKFMVYLQKENIIDESGMPKERFSAEFPKEGPSILRIQQVVRGDSAAYFCASSPDRTVEAFFGQGTRLTVV.